This TCR beta chain was identified during a study of blood T cell repertoires in COVID-19. About the research overall: The United States, Italy and Spain were the sources of the acute and convalescent COVID-19 samples. Nucleic acid was either cDNA or gDNA, and it came from T cells, B-cell-depleted T cells, or PBMCs.

In the study's own analysis: The assay estimated nucleated cells by amplifying reference gene primers. Clones were sequenced by immunoSEQ multiplex PCR, and TCRdb holds only the in-frame ones, with some missing. Clonal size and the V and J genes are those of that table, whereas D and trimming came from the DNA. The sample yields 95,000 to 110,000 clones, around 90% seen once. V lost 1 base and J lost 2; bases outside the gene matches: 10. The CDR3 has 18 amino acids. CDR1 and CDR2 from the germline V gene are SGHVS and FNYEAQ. The chain joins TRBV7-6 to TRBJ2-3; TRBD2 agrees at 9 bases. The origin of this receptor is a young woman with acute or convalescent COVID-19. The sequenced material came from peripheral blood. CDR3 nucleotides: TGTGCCAGCAGCTTAGATCTAGCGGGACCTGAAAACACAGATACGCAGTATTTT. Translated: CASSLDLAGPENTDTQYF.